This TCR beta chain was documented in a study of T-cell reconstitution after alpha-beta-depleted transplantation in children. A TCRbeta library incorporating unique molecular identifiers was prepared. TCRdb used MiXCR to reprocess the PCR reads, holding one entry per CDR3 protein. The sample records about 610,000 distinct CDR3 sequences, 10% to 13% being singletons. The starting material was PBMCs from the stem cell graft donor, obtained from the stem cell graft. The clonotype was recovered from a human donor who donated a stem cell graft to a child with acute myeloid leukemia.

The CDR3 nucleotides read TGTGCCAGCAGAAACGACGGGACAACCTACGAGCAGTACTTC. This gives the protein CASRNDGTTYEQYF. V is TRBV6-2 or TRBV6-3 and J is TRBJ2-7, with a possible D match to TRBD1 (6 bases). V shed 6 bases and J shed 2 bases, with 14 bases lying between them. CDR1 and CDR2 from the germline V gene are MNHEY and SVGEGT. The CDR3 is 14 amino acids.